This paragraph reports one TCR beta chain. The data belong to a study of blood T cell repertoires in COVID-19. Study-wide context: Spain, Italy and the United States supplied samples that represented acute and convalescent COVID-19. From T cells, B-cell-depleted T cells, or PBMCs came the material, which was cDNA or gDNA.

Authors' analysis steps: Estimation of nucleated cell counts was performed using reference gene primer amplification. TCRdb's copy holds only in-frame clones and misses some; the assay was immunoSEQ multiplex PCR. V, J and clone size are those of that table, while D and trimming were read from the DNA. Altogether 90,000 to 150,000 clones are present, 80% to 90% being singletons, with the ten largest covering 25% to 30%. Germline V gene lookup returns CDR1 SGHTA and CDR2 FQGNSA. The V segment lost 5 bases and the J segment 7 bases; nucleotides outside the gene matches: 11. The length of the CDR3 is 15 residues.

Sequencing was carried out using peripheral blood. The chain combines TRBV7-2 with TRBJ1-2, with 9 bases aligning to TRBD1. This TCR derives from a man aged 65-85 years with active or convalescent COVID-19. The CDR3 DNA reads as TGTGCCAGCAGCCATTGGGACAGGGAAGGAACTGGCTACACCTTC. Translated: CASSHWDREGTGYTF.